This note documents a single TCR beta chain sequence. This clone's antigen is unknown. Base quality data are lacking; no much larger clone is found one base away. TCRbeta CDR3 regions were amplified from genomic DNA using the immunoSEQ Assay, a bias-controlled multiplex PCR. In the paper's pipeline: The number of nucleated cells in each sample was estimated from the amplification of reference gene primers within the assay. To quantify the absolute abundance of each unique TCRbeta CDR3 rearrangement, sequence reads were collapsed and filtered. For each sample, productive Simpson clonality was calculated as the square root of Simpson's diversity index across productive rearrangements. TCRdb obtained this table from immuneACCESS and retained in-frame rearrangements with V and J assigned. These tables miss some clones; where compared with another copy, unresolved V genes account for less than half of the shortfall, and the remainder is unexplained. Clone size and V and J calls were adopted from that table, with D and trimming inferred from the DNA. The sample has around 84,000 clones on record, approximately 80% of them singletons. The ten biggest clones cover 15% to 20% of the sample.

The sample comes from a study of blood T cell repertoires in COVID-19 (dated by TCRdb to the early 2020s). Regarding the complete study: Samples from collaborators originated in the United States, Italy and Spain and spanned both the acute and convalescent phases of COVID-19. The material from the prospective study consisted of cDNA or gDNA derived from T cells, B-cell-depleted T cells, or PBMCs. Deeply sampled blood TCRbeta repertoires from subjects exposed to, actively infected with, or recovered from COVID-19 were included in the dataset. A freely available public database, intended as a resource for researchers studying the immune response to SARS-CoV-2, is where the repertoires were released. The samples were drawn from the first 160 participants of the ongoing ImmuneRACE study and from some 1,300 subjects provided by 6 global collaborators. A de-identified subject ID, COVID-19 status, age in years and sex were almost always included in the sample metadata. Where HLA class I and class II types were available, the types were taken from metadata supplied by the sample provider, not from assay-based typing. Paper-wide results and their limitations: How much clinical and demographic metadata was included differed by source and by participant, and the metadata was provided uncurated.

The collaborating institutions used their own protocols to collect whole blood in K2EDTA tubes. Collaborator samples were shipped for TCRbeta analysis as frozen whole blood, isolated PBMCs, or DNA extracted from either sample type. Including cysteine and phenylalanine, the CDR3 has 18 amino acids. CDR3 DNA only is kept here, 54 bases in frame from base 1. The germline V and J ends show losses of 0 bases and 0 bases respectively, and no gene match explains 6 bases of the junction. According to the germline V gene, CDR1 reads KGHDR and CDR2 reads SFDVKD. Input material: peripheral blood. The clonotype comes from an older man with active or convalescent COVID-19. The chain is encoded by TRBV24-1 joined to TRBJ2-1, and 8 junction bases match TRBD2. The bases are TGTGCCACCAGTGATTTGGGCAGCGGGGGAAGCTCCTACAATGAGCAGTTCTTC. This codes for CATSDLGSGGSSYNEQFF.